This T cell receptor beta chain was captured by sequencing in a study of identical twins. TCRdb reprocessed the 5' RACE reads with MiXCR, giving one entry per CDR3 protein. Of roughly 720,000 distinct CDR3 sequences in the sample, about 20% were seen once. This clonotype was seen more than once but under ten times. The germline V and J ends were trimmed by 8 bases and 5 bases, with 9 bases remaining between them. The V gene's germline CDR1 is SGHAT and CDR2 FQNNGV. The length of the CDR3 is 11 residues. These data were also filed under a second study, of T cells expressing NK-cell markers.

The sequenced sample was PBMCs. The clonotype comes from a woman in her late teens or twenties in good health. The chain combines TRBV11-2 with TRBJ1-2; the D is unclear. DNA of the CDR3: TGTGCCAGCCACGATGGTTATGGCTACACCTTC. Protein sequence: CASHDGYGYTF.